The 14 T cell receptor beta chains in this list originate from one sample, sequenced in a study of T cells after yellow fever vaccination. Via MiXCR, TCRdb re-called the 5' RACE reads, giving one row per CDR3 protein. The sample gives hundreds of thousands of distinct CDR3 sequences, over 8% of which show up once; about a sixth is in the top ten. The sequences come from PBMCs, collected on the day of the first yellow fever vaccination. These receptor sequences come from a man aged 18 to 29 who received the YFV17D yellow fever vaccine.

This clonotype was counted many times. The gene calls are TRBV5-1 and TRBJ2-5; 7 bases match TRBD1. V lost 4 bases and J lost 5; bases outside the gene matches: 5. Germline CDR1 reads SGHRS; CDR2 reads YFSETQ. There are 13 residues in the CDR3. CDR3 in amino acids: CASSIQGYETQYF. The DNA of the CDR3 is TGCGCCAGCAGCATACAGGGGTATGAGACCCAGTACTTC. The variable domain in full, completed from reference TRBV5-1 and TRBJ2-5, reads KAGVTQTPRYLIKTRGQQVTLSCSPISGHRSVSWYQQTPGQGLQFLFEYFSETQRNKGNFPGRFSGRQFSNSRSEMNVSTLELGDSALYLCASSIQGYETQYFGPGTRLLVL.

This clonotype turned up a few times. The J gene is TRBJ2-3, the V gene TRBV7-2; unclear D gene. V was pared by 8 bases and J by 0 bases, with 15 bases between. CDR1 is SGHTA and CDR2 is FQGNSA in the germline V gene. This CDR3 spans 15 amino acids. CDR3 coding DNA: TGTGCCAGCCGACCTATGGCGGCTAGCACAGATACGCAGTATTTT. It encodes CASRPMAASTDTQYF.

The chain joins TRBV28 to TRBJ2-7, with 10 bases matching TRBD2. The CDR3 has 15 residues. Germline V CDR1 and CDR2: MDHEN, SYDVKM. The V segment lost 5 bases and the J segment 7 bases; nucleotides outside the gene matches: 11. The CDR3 protein is CASSHSGLAGEEQYV. The CDR3 bases are TGTGCCAGCAGTCATTCAGGGCTAGCGGGGGAGGAGCAGTACGTC.

The chain links TRBV7-2 to TRBJ1-5; D ambiguous. With 1 base removed from V and 9 bases from J, the gap between germline ends came to 13 bases. The CDR3 sequence is 14 residues long. Germline V gene data show CDR1 as SGHTA and CDR2 as FQGNSA. The CDR3 is CASSLVSLGSPQHF. DNA for the CDR3: TGTGCCAGCAGCTTAGTCTCGTTAGGGTCGCCCCAGCATTTT.

The chain couples TRBV27 to TRBJ2-1; possibly TRBD1 or TRBD2 for D (5 bases each). The length of the CDR3 is 13 residues. V was pared by 4 bases and J by 12 bases, with 16 bases between. CDR1 is MNHEY, CDR2 SMNVEV, per germline (reference sequence). The CDR3 sequence is CASSWGRPQGQFF. The CDR3 region has the DNA TGTGCCAGCAGTTGGGGACGGCCGCAAGGGCAGTTCTTC.

This clonotype was detected many times. The rearrangement uses TRBV7-2 and TRBJ2-5, with TRBD2 matching over 13 bases. V was clipped by 4 bases and J by 5 bases; unmatched bases: 4. The germline gives CDR1 SGHTA, CDR2 FQGNSA. This CDR3 contains 15 residues. For the CDR3, the DNA is TGTGCCAGCAGCTCTCGGACTAGCGGGGGCGAGACCCAGTACTTC. This codes for CASSSRTSGGETQYF.

This clonotype was counted between two and nine times. The chain employs TRBV4-1 and TRBJ1-5; TRBD1 is a possible D gene (6 bases). From germline, CDR1 is MGHRA and CDR2 YSYEKL. The germline V and J ends were trimmed by 4 bases and 2 bases, with 12 bases remaining between them. CDR3 length: 15 residues. This CDR3 reads CASSLIKGGNQPQHF. The CDR3 DNA is TGCGCCAGCAGCCTTATTAAGGGGGGCAATCAGCCCCAGCATTTT.

V is TRBV20-1 and J is TRBJ2-5, with D possibly matching TRBD2 (6 bases). The CDR3 has 15 residues. Between the trimmed V and J ends, which lost 0 bases and 0 bases, there was a span of 11 bases. Germline values: CDR1 DFQATT, CDR2 SNEGSKA (reference sequence). In DNA, the CDR3 is TGCAGTGCTAGAGATCCGCGGGGAAACCAAGAGACCCAGTACTTC. Residues: CSARDPRGNQETQYF.

The chain recombines TRBV4-3 with TRBJ1-3; a weak D match, TRBD1 (5 bases). The germline V gene encodes CDR1 LGHNA and CDR2 YSLEER. Trimming left V 0 bases short and J 0 bases short, with 12 bases between. The CDR3 is 17 residues long. The CDR3 sequence: CASSQDGFGGSGNTIYF. The CDR3 nucleotides read TGCGCCAGCAGCCAAGATGGGTTCGGGGGCTCTGGAAACACCATATATTTT.

The V gene is TRBV7-2, the J gene TRBJ2-3; perhaps TRBD2 as D (5 bases). From germline, CDR1 is SGHTA and CDR2 FQGNSA. There are 16 residues in the CDR3. Trimming removed 4 bases at V and 0 bases at J, with 14 bases between. The CDR3 here is CASSSISGVSTDTQYF. CDR3 bases: TGTGCCAGCAGCTCGATCAGCGGAGTTAGCACAGATACGCAGTATTTT.

This clonotype was seen many times. The chain links TRBV12-3 or TRBV12-4 to TRBJ2-2; no clear D gene. The CDR3 length is 15 residues. V was clipped by 8 bases and J by 0 bases, with 13 bases between them. The CDR3 sequence: CASWGLPTNTGELFF. CDR3 nucleotides: TGTGCCAGCTGGGGTCTACCCACGAACACCGGGGAGCTGTTTTTT.

The V call is TRBV6-1, the J call TRBJ2-7, with D unresolved. Germline CDR1 reads MNHNS; CDR2 reads SASEGT. Trimming shortened V by 0 bases and J by 4 bases, and 7 bases separated the two germline ends. This CDR3 region has 13 residues. The CDR3 region is CASSEALGYEQYV. DNA for the CDR3: TGTGCCAGCAGTGAAGCGCTGGGGTACGAGCAGTACGTC.

The chain links TRBV29-1 to TRBJ1-5; 7 nucleotides line up with TRBD1. V trimming: 6 bases; J trimming: 0 bases; junction bases outside the gene matches: 2. The CDR3 has 13 residues. From germline, CDR1 is SQVTM and CDR2 ANQGSEA. The CDR3 nucleotides are TGCAGCGTAAGACAGGGTAGCAATCAGCCCCAGCATTTT. Encoded protein: CSVRQGSNQPQHF.

The sample holds a few counts of this clonotype. The chain recombines TRBV4-1 with TRBJ1-2; D remains ambiguous. Germline CDR1 is MGHRA and CDR2 is YSYEKL. V gave up 1 base and J gave up 1 base, with 10 bases separating them. The CDR3 extends over 15 amino acids. In DNA, the CDR3 is TGCGCCAGCAGCCAAGGATCTTATGATAACTATGGCTACACCTTC. This encodes CASSQGSYDNYGYTF.